These T cell receptor beta chains were read from a single sample in a study of early stage breast cancer tumors. Measured with immunoSEQ multiplex PCR; TCRdb has only the in-frame clones, and not every one. The sample includes roughly 49,000 clones, around 78% of them seen just once. Sequencing used blood. The receptors shown here come from a person aged 35-50 years with breast cancer. Both conserved end residues are trimmed from each CDR3. Only part of the rows carry a size: once, few, many, or a class if the clone is expanded.

abundance	v_gene	j_gene	CDR3aa
.	TRBV18	TRBJ2-1	ASSPPGRALDEQF
.	TRBV7-2	TRBJ2-7	ASSLVGLAEEQY
.	TRBV6-5	TRBJ2-7	ATSRAGYEQY
.	TRBV5-1	TRBJ2-2	ASSPRDSPGTGELF
.	TRBV18	TRBJ2-3	ASSPFSGDTDTQY
.	TRBV19	TRBJ2-3	ASRPAGATDTQY
.	TRBV5-4	TRBJ2-1	ASSLPGQGGHEQF
.	TRBV11-3	TRBJ2-7	ASSPGPESSYEQY
.	TRBV13	TRBJ2-3	ASSLRPTDTQY
.	TRBV19	TRBJ2-7	ATQGEGQREQY
.	TRBV5-6	TRBJ1-1	ASSLDQARGAF
.	TRBV9	TRBJ2-2	ASSVDSGGNTGELF
.	TRBV6-1	TRBJ2-1	ASSERGGRGYNEQF
.	TRBV27	TRBJ1-2	ASSLNAGGVHGYT
.	TRBV7-8	TRBJ2-7	ASSPTWSYTYEQY
.	TRBV30	TRBJ2-7	AWRRDTQQWY
once	TRBV9	TRBJ2-5	ASSVEAGRQETQY
.	TRBV5-1	TRBJ2-5	ASSLVGSETQY
.	TRBV30	TRBJ1-4	AWDGTGGAQEKLF
.	TRBV7-6	TRBJ2-2	ASSLGFRNTGELF
.	TRBV27	TRBJ1-1	ASSPIRTEANTEAF
few	TRBV6-1	TRBJ2-7	AISRGRLYEQY
.	TRBV18	TRBJ1-4	ASSPPHRRDEKLF
.	TRBV6-5	TRBJ2-5	ASSSPGASQQTQY
.	TRBV30	TRBJ1-1	ASGRGADTEAF
.	TRBV7-2	TRBJ2-1	ASSWDSSNGAGGRNEQF
.	TRBV5-6	TRBJ1-1	ASSLGEWVNTEAF
.	TRBV5-4	TRBJ2-1	ASSLPSGRASGEQF
.	TRBV11-1	TRBJ1-1	ASRSQGSGVKAF
.	TRBV19	TRBJ1-5	ASSAYSNQPQH
.	TRBV11-2	TRBJ2-7	ASSLGTEASYEQY
.	TRBV4-1	TRBJ2-1	ASSQGGGPGGFWNEQF
.	TRBV5-1	TRBJ2-3	ASSLHGGDTDTQY
.	TRBV7-9	TRBJ2-1	ASSSVNKMQF